This T cell receptor beta chain appears in the sequencing data of a study of blood T cell repertoires in COVID-19. This CDR3 region has 14 residues. Germline CDR1 MNHEY, CDR2 SMNVEV (reference sequence). Trimming at V came to 2 bases and at J to 5 bases, leaving 1 base not matched to a gene. Profiled with immunoSEQ multiplex PCR; TCRdb holds only in-frame clones, not every one. This table has 540,000 or so clones, 85% to 90% appearing once. Patients of the Seattle cohort, enrolled during active infection, were followed longitudinally. This chain connects TRBV27 to TRBJ2-1, with 9 positions matching TRBD2. Sequenced material: peripheral blood. This TCR was recovered from a woman in her forties or fifties with COVID-19, enrolled during active disease. The CDR3 region has the DNA TGTGCCAGCAGTTTAGGGACTAGCAACAATGAGCAGTTCTTC. It is translated as CASSLGTSNNEQFF.